Listed below are T cell receptor beta chains from one sample, sequenced in a study of cytomegalovirus exposure and HLA in healthy donors. Generated by immunoSEQ multiplex PCR, the TCRdb table keeps only in-frame clones and is missing some. Of 150,000 or so clones in the sample, roughly 80% were seen once. The sequenced material came from PBMCs. The receptors were gathered from a man between 18 and 29 years old in good health and CMV-seropositive. CDR3s include the opening cysteine and the closing phenylalanine or tryptophan. The D gene is left open where the match is weak.

V,D,J,CDR3
TRBV28,TRBD2,TRBJ2-1,CASSPQFSGRWQFF
TRBV19,-,TRBJ2-3,CASSVVMDTQYF
TRBV4-1,-,TRBJ2-7,CASSQAGVSHEQYF
TRBV7-2,TRBD2,TRBJ2-7,CASSSGTSGPYEQYF
TRBV7-9,TRBD2,TRBJ2-3,CASSSPPPGGSTDTQYF
TRBV15,-,TRBJ1-5,CATSINRGQPQHF
TRBV18,-,TRBJ2-5,CASSPQGRVTETQYF
TRBV5-4,-,TRBJ1-2,CASSYGTGGLNYGYTF
TRBV18,TRBD2,TRBJ2-7,CASSPRTSGSVSYEQYF
TRBV6-6,TRBD2,TRBJ2-3,CASSYRLAGEEDTQYF
TRBV9,TRBD2,TRBJ2-1,CASSPRITSGGGVDNEQFF
TRBV7-8,TRBD1,TRBJ2-7,CASSLAPGQGNEQYF
TRBV10-1,-,TRBJ2-4,CASSVGIGPRDIQYF
TRBV18,-,TRBJ1-1,CASSPQREPPEAFF
TRBV2,TRBD1,TRBJ2-7,CASRGQGYEQYF
TRBV6-5,-,TRBJ1-1,CASRARGDTEAFF
TRBV28,TRBD1,TRBJ1-5,CASSPDRGGPNQPQHF
TRBV7-3,-,TRBJ2-3,CASSLAVSTDTQYF
TRBV2,-,TRBJ1-1,CASSQTGTEAFF
TRBV7-9,-,TRBJ1-5,CASSQGHSNQPQHF
TRBV7-9,-,TRBJ1-1,CASTDGQRVKLEAFF
TRBV6-5,TRBD2,TRBJ2-2,CASGRGGNTGELFF
TRBV29-1,-,TRBJ1-1,CSVEDYEDEAFF
TRBV5-1,TRBD1,TRBJ1-1,CASSLRQGATFF
TRBV6-6,TRBD1,-,CASSYSPGQGGEQYF
TRBV6-1,-,TRBJ1-5,CASSEMGGADQPQHF
TRBV13,TRBD2,TRBJ2-2,CASSLNQREGYTGELFF
TRBV27,TRBD1,TRBJ2-5,CASSTLGQGLGETQYF
TRBV19,-,TRBJ1-5,CASSIMSGDPNQPQHF
TRBV5-1,TRBD2,TRBJ2-1,CASSGGTSGLDEQFF
TRBV2,TRBD1,TRBJ2-7,CASGTGIYEQYF